Described below is a single TCR beta chain sequence and its context. Its cognate antigen has yet to be identified. No much larger clone is present one base from it, and per-base qualities are unavailable. The CDR3, from cysteine to phenylalanine, totals 13 residues. Just CDR3 DNA is preserved here, 39 bases in frame from base 1. Cut back by 0 bases and 0 bases, the V and J ends lie 3 bases apart. In the germline V gene, CDR1 corresponds to SGDLS and CDR2 to YYNGEE. The sample comes from a study of cytotoxic CD8 clonotypes in ibrutinib-treated CLL (dated by TCRdb to the early 2020s). In the study overall: The cohort was composed of ten to eleven relapsed/refractory and around 15 treatment-naive patients; IGHV unmutated status was identified in 17 patients. Cryopreserved peripheral blood mononuclear cells were obtained before treatment, at response, and at either sustained remission or disease progression. Longitudinal samples were obtainable from about 30% of the 86 participants in the trial. An average of roughly 270,000 productive templates and 94,082 productive rearrangements was obtained per sample. Responses were partial in roughly 24 patients and complete in 2; after median 68 months follow-up, around 14 stayed in remission and about twelve progressed. Response samples were obtained after a median of approximately eleven months of treatment, with a range of about 6 to 40 months. What the study reported, not specific to this receptor: Clonality rose at ibrutinib response, remained stable during sustained remission, and dropped back toward baseline at progression. Baseline clonality exceeded that of age-matched healthy donors and correlated strongly with circulating CD8+ T-cell counts. Public clonotypes were found to be uncommon and were observed to contract or remain stable during treatment; the increase in clonality was shown to reflect expansion of private clonotypes at ibrutinib response. Lymph node repertoires were not examined, and the timing of sampling was not matched between patients in sustained remission and those whose disease progressed.

For TCR beta library preparation, approximately 2.2 micrograms of genomic DNA were isolated from cryopreserved PBMCs. Longitudinal blood samples from CLL patients on ibrutinib monotherapy underwent high-throughput TCR beta sequencing. The patients took part in an open-label, single-center phase 2 trial of ibrutinib monotherapy. The goal of deep resolution MiSeq sequencing was a depth between 1 in 1 million and 1 in 200,000 T cells, and coverage averaged 10x per clonotype. TCR beta libraries were generated with the immunoSEQ hsTCRB Kit. From the authors' description of their analysis: ImmunoSEQ Data Assistant and ImmunoSEQ Analyzer were used for data analysis, and V, D and J genes were assigned according to IMGT definitions. Clonality was computed as one minus normalized Shannon entropy of productive rearrangement frequencies, ranging from 0 to 1. Only overrepresented clonotypes making up at least 0.05% of each patient's repertoire were included in the public clonotype analysis. Some twelve age-matched healthy donor repertoires from immuneACCESS were used as controls for clonality. This is the immuneACCESS table as TCRdb keeps it, with only in-frame sequences that have V and J called. A part of the clones is gone; compared with another copy, unresolved V genes explain less than half, and the rest is unexplained. The DNA gave D and trimming, while V, J and clone size come from that table. This sample holds about 29,000 clones; 62% were observed only once. The top ten clones comprise less than 15% of the sample.

This clonotype was sampled from a human donor with chronic lymphocytic leukemia. The sequence is built from TRBV9 and TRBJ2-5, with the D gene too uncertain to name. The sample in question was PBMCs, obtained before ibrutinib treatment. In nucleotides, the sequence is TGTGCCAGCAGCGTAGGGGACCAAGAGACCCAGTACTTC. Translated, this gives CASSVGDQETQYF.